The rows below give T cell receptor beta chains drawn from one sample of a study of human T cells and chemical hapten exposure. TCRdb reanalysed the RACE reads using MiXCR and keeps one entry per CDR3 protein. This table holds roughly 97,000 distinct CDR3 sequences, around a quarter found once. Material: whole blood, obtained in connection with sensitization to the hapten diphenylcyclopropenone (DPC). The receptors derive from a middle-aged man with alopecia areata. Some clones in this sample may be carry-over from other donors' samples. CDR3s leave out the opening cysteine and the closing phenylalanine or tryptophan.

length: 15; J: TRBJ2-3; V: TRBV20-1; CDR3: SDATLALGDRTDTQY
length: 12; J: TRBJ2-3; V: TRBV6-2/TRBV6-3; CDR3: ASTSSAIADTQY
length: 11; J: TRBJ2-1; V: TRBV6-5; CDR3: ASRGQRYNEQF
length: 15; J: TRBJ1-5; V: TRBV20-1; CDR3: SAPEIYRGSGNQPQH
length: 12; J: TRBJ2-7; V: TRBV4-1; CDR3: ASSQGVASYEQY
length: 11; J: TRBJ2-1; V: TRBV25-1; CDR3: ASRDRGLSEQF
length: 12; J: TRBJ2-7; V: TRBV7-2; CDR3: ASSPDRPSYEQY
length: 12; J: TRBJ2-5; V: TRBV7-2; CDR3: ASSSVTYQETQY
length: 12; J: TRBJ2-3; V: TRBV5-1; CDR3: ASSVDRSIDTQY
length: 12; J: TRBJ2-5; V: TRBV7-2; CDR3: ASSFRDYQETQY
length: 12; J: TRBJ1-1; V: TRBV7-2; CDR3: ASSSGTGVFEAF
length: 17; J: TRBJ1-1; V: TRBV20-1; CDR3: SARDVSRVLIRVGAEAF
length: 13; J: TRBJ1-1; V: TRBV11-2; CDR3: ASSLDQGLDTEAF
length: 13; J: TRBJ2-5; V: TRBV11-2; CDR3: ASSLDLGRAETQY
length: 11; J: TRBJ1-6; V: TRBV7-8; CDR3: ASAVDKNSPLH
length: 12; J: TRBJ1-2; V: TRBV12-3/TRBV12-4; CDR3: ASSLSKTAYGDT
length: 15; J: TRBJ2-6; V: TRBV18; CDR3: ASSPQLKGSGANVLT
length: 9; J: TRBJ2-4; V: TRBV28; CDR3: ASFRGDIQY
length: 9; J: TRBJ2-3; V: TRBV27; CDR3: ASSIGDTQY
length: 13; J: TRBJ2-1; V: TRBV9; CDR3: ASSVTGSDYNEQF
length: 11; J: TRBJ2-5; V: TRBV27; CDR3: ASRQGGCETQY
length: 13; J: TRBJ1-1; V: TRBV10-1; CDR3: ASSESVGRNTEAF
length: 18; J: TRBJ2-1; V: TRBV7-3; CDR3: ASSLEGQGASGSSYNEQF
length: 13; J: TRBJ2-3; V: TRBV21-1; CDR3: ASRPWETGTDTQY
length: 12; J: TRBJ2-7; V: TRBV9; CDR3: ASSVGERTGEQY
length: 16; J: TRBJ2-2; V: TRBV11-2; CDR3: ASVQGLAGELVTGELF
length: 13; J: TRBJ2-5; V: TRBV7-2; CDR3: ASSSQWRPGETQY
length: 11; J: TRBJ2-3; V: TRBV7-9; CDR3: ASRLSPGDTQY
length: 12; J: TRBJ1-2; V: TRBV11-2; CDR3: ASSLVGSNYGYT
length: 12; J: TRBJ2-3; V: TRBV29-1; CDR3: SVSGQLITDTQY
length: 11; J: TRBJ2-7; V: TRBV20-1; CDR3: SALGDISYEQY
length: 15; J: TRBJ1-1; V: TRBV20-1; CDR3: SARDAGRDTLNTEAF
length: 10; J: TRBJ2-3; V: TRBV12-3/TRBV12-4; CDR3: ASSLNTDTQY
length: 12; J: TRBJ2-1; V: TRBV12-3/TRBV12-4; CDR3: ASTRTGTYNEQF
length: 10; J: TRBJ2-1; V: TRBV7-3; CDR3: ASSLERHEQF
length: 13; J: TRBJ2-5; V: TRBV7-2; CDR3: ASSLTEDVRRTQY
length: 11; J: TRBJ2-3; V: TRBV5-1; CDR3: ASSLEGQDTQY
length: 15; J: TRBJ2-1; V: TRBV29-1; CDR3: SVERSGIALIGDEQF
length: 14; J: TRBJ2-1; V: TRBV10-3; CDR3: AISEGGHGRVDEQF
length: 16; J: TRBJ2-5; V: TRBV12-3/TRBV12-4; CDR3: ASSLAQGGRGFQETQY
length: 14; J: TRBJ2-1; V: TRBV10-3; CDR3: AISDTGTGSYNEQF
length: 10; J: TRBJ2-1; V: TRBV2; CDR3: ASSGRADEQF
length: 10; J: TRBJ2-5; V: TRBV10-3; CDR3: AIKDSGETQY
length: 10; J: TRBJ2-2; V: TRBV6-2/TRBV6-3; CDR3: ASRIATGELF
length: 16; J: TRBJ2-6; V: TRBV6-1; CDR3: ASNPDKTQSSGANVLT
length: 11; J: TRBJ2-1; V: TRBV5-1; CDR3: ASRKDPAYEQF
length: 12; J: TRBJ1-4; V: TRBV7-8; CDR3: ASSPAGAGEKLF
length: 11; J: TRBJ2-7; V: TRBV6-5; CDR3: ASSTAGPYEQY
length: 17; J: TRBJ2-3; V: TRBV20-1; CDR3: SATVKEIIAGGFTDTQY
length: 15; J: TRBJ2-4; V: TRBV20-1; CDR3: SAREAPSGSAKNIQY
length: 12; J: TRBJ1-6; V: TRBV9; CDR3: ASSVISENSPLH
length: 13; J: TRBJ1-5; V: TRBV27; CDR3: ASSLEGGGYQPQH
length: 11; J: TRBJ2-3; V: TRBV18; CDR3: ASSGGSADTQY
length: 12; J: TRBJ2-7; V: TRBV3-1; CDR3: ASQRTSGSYEQY
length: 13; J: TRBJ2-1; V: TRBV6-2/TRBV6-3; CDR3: ASSQLNRDRDEQF